The T cell receptor beta chain described here comes from a study of cytotoxic CD8 clonotypes in ibrutinib-treated CLL. Study-wide results and limits: Increased clonality at ibrutinib response gave way to a return toward baseline at progression. Under therapy, public clonotypes either contracted or stayed stable, and they were uncommon.

Sequencing was designed to attain a depth spanning 1 in 200,000 to 1 in 1 million T cells. Profiling relied on immunoSEQ multiplex PCR, and the TCRdb table lists in-frame clones only, not all of them. The sample has just over 200,000 clones, roughly 65% seen once; the top ten hold roughly 5.8%. The CDR3 contains 16 residues. Unmatched junction bases numbered 9, after V lost 4 bases and J lost 5 bases. The germline gives CDR1 MNHNS, CDR2 SASEGT. This clone occurred a few times. Its antigen is as yet unknown. The receptor was derived from a human donor with chronic lymphocytic leukemia. This specimen was PBMCs, taken after 12 months of ibrutinib treatment. The chain joins TRBV6-1 to TRBJ1-1, with TRBD1 matching over 11 bases. The chain's CDR3 is CASSAPRGTGGTEAFF. The CDR3 nucleotides read TGTGCCAGCAGTGCGCCCCGTGGGACAGGGGGAACTGAAGCTTTCTTT.